These 18 T cell receptor beta chains share one sample of origin, sequenced in a study of blood T cell repertoires in COVID-19. The data were produced by immunoSEQ multiplex PCR, yet TCRdb's version contains in-frame clones alone and is incomplete. The repertoire holds fewer than 250,000 clones, with about 86% as singletons. The sample consisted of peripheral blood. The receptors originated from a woman in her 70s with acute or convalescent COVID-19.

V and J are TRBV2 and TRBJ2-1; D uncertain. Germline loops: CDR1 SNHLY, CDR2 FYNNEI. The CDR3 has 13 residues. Deletions cut 1 base from V and 3 bases from J, with 4 bases between. CDR3 DNA sequence: TGTGCCAGCAGTGAAGACAGCTACAATGAGCAGTTCTTC. This sequence encodes CASSEDSYNEQFF.

This clone was seen a few times. The gene calls are TRBV7-3 and TRBJ2-7; 7 bases align to TRBD1. The CDR3 length is 14 residues. Germline CDR1 reads SGHTA; CDR2 reads FQGTGA. J was trimmed by 6 bases and V by 1 base; bases with no gene match: 6. The CDR3: CASSLIGGGGEQYF. The DNA for the CDR3 is TGTGCCAGCAGCTTAATAGGGGGCGGAGGCGAGCAGTACTTC.

The CDR3 region has the DNA TGTGCCAGCTCACCACGATCAGGGGGCGAGACTTCGAGCACTGAAGCTTTCTTT. Its protein is CASSPRSGGETSSTEAFF. This chain joins TRBV18 and TRBJ1-1, with 8 nucleotides matching TRBD1. CDR1 and CDR2 from the germline V gene are KGHSH and LQKENI. The V gene end was trimmed by 1 base and the J gene end by 4 bases; junction bases not matched to a gene: 14. The CDR3 consists of 18 residues.

The CDR3 spells CASSDGQGSFDEQFF. CDR3 DNA: TGTGCCAGCAGCGACGGACAGGGGAGCTTCGATGAGCAGTTCTTC. This chain connects TRBV11-3 to TRBJ2-1, with 9 bases that match TRBD1. This CDR3 is 15 amino acids long. Germline V gene data show CDR1 as SGHNT and CDR2 as YENEEA. The J segment lost 8 bases and the V segment lost 5 bases, leaving 10 bases of the junction unmatched.

The V call is TRBV7-3, the J call TRBJ2-3, with TRBD2 identical over 12 bases. Trimming cost V 1 base and J 0 bases; bases outside gene matches: 8. The CDR3 runs 19 residues. Germline CDR1 SGHTA, CDR2 FQGTGA. The CDR3 spells CASSLIPTSGRTSTDTQYF. In nucleotides, the CDR3 is TGTGCCAGCAGCTTAATACCCACTAGCGGGAGGACTAGCACAGATACGCAGTATTTT.

This chain uses TRBV25-1 with TRBJ1-2, with 8 bases that match TRBD1. J gave up 0 bases and V 9 bases, and 3 bases lay outside the gene matches. CDR1 and CDR2 (germline): MGHDK, SYGVNS. The CDR3 spans 13 residues. The CDR3 reads CASWDRTNYGYTF. The CDR3 bases are TGTGCCAGTTGGGACAGGACTAACTATGGCTACACCTTC.

This clone was seen a handful of times. V and J are TRBV12-3 or TRBV12-4 and TRBJ2-4; 7 bases match TRBD1. The V segment lost 2 bases and the J segment 13 bases; nucleotides outside the gene matches: 2. The CDR3 runs to 11 residues. The CDR3 DNA sequence: TGTGCCAGCAGTTTAAGGGGGCTCCAGTACTTC. Its protein product is CASSLRGLQYF.

This clone came up once. This chain links TRBV3-1 (or the pseudogene TRBV3-2) with TRBJ1-2; D possibly corresponds to TRBD1 (5 bases). This CDR3 spans 14 amino acids. CDR1 and CDR2 (germline): LGHDT, YNNKEL (reference sequence). Trimming took off 6 bases at V and 8 bases at J, with 19 bases between the two ends. The DNA of the CDR3 is TGTGCCAGCAGAAGGGGAGGGAGTACGCAGGGCTACACCTTC. Protein: CASRRGGSTQGYTF.

The chain combines TRBV5-1 with TRBJ2-1; 8 nucleotides agree with TRBD1. J was trimmed by 7 bases and V by 4 bases; bases with no gene match: 10. Germline CDR1 reads SGHRS; CDR2 reads YFSETQ. The CDR3 spans 15 residues. The chain's CDR3 is CASSPSRGRGNEQFF. CDR3 sequence (DNA): TGCGCCAGCAGCCCTTCCAGGGGGCGTGGGAATGAGCAGTTCTTC.

V and J are TRBV27 and TRBJ2-5; 9 nucleotides agree with TRBD2. The CDR3 runs 15 residues. From germline, CDR1 is MNHEY and CDR2 SMNVEV (reference sequence). V dropped 4 bases and J dropped 4; count of bases not matched to a gene: 7. The CDR3 region is CASSSTSGYTETQYF. The CDR3 region has the DNA TGTGCCAGCAGTTCCACTAGCGGGTACACAGAGACCCAGTACTTC.

The table lists this clone with a few counts. This chain uses TRBV25-1 with TRBJ2-7, with 7 nucleotides matching TRBD2. The CDR3 is made up of 13 amino acids. Germline V gene data show CDR1 as MGHDK and CDR2 as SYGVNS. V lost 10 bases, J lost 1 base, and 7 bases stayed unmatched. The CDR3 DNA follows: TGTGCCACCCGTCCTAGCGGATCCTACGAGCAGTACTTC. Translating gives CATRPSGSYEQYF.

This clone was observed a single time. The chain combines TRBV5-1 with TRBJ1-2; D remains unclear. CDR3 length: 13 residues. V was clipped by 2 bases and J by 3 bases, with 8 bases between them. Per the germline V gene, CDR1 is SGHRS and CDR2 is YFSETQ. CDR3 bases: TGCGCCAGCAGCTTTCCGGGAGACTATGGCTACACCTTC. As protein: CASSFPGDYGYTF. The entire variable domain, with the rest obtained from reference TRBV5-1 and TRBJ1-2, is as follows: KAGVTQTPRYLIKTRGQQVTLSCSPISGHRSVSWYQQTPGQGLQFLFEYFSETQRNKGNFPGRFSGRQFSNSRSEMNVSTLELGDSALYLCASSFPGDYGYTFGSGTRLTVV.

V and J are TRBV27 and TRBJ2-1; maybe TRBD1 (5 bases). The V end lost 7 bases, the J end lost 8 bases, and 18 bases lay between the germline ends. This CDR3 spans 14 amino acids. From germline, CDR1 is MNHEY and CDR2 SMNVEV (reference sequence). CDR3 DNA: TGTGCCAGCAACGGAGTAGGGGCCGAGGATGAGCAGTTCTTC. It encodes CASNGVGAEDEQFF.

J is TRBJ1-1 and V is TRBV12-3 or TRBV12-4, with a weak D call TRBD1 (5 bases). V was clipped by 4 bases and J by 2 bases, with 8 bases between them. This CDR3 is built from 13 residues. The CDR3 spells CASSSTVNTEAFF. In DNA form, the CDR3 reads TGTGCCAGCAGTTCGACAGTTAACACTGAAGCTTTCTTT.

This clone was detected only once. The chain has TRBV29-1 and TRBJ2-6; D perhaps matches TRBD2 (6 bases). CDR1 and CDR2 (germline): SQVTM, ANQGSEA. There are 14 residues in the CDR3. V was cut by 4 bases and J by 0 bases, with 7 bases left in between. The CDR3 loop reads CSVAAGSGANVLTF. The CDR3 region has the DNA TGCAGCGTTGCAGCGGGCTCTGGGGCCAACGTCCTGACTTTC.

This clone has a single count. The chain joins TRBV4-3 to TRBJ2-7, with D uncertain. Germline-derived CDR1 and CDR2 are LGHNA and YSLEER. Trimming pared 0 bases from V and 2 bases from J, leaving 8 bases between. This CDR3 is built from 14 residues. The DNA for the CDR3 is TGCGCCAGCAGCCAAGATACTTTTACCTACGAGCAGTACTTC. It is translated as CASSQDTFTYEQYF.

Here the CDR3 reads CASMRTDTQYF. The CDR3 bases are TGTGCTAGTATGAGGACAGATACGCAGTATTTT. The chain uses TRBV12-5 and TRBJ2-3, with unresolved D. V lost 8 bases and J 3 bases, leaving 6 bases between the germline ends. Germline lookup yields CDR1 LGHNT and CDR2 FRNRAP. This CDR3 contains 11 residues. Using reference TRBV12-5 and TRBJ2-3 for the parts outside the CDR3, the full variable domain is DARVTQTPRHKVTEMGQEVTMRCQPILGHNTVFWYRQTMMQGLELLAYFRNRAPLDDSGMPKDRFSAEMPDATLATLKIQPSEPRDSAVYFCASMRTDTQYFGPGTRLTVL.

This chain links TRBV6-5 with TRBJ1-1, with D maybe TRBD1 (6 bases). The CDR3 contains 14 residues. Trimming removed 8 bases at V and 1 base at J, with 14 bases between. Germline CDR1 MNHEY, CDR2 SVGAGI. The CDR3 coding sequence is TGTGCCAGCGGGAGAGGGACAAAGAACACTGAAGCTTTCTTT. As protein: CASGRGTKNTEAFF.